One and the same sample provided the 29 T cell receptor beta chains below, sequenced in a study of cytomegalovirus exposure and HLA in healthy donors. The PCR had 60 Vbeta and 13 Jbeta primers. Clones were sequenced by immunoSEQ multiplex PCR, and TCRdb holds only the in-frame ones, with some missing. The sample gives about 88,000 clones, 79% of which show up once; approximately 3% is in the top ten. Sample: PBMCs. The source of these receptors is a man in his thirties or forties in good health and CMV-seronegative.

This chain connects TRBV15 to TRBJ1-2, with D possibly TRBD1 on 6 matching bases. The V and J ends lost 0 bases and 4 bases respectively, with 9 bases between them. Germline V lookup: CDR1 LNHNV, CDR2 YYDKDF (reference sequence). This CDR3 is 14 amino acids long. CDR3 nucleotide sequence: TGTGCCACCAGCAGAGAGAGGGGGGGCTATGGCTACACCTTC. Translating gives CATSRERGGYGYTF.

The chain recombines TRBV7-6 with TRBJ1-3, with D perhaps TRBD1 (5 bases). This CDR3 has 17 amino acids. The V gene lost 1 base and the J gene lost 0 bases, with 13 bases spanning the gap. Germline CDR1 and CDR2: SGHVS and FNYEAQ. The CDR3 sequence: CASSLGGRASSGNTIYF. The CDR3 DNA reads TGTGCCAGCAGCTTAGGGGGGAGGGCCTCCTCTGGAAACACCATATATTTT.

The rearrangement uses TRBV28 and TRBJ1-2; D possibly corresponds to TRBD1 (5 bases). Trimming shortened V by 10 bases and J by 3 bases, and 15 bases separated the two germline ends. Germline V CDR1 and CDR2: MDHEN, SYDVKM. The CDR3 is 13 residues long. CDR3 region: CATRGTGDYGYTF. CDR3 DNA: TGTGCCACGCGGGGGACCGGGGACTATGGCTACACCTTC.

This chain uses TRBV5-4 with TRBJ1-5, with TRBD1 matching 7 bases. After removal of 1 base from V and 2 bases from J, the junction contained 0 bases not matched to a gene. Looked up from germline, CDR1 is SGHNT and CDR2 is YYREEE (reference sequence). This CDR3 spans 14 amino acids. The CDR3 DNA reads TGTGCCAGCAGCTTGCAGGGGGGCAATCAGCCCCAGCATTTT. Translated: CASSLQGGNQPQHF.

CDR3 coding DNA: TGTGCCAGCAGCTTAGAACGGGGACTAGCGACCAAAAACATTCAGTACTTC. Its translation: CASSLERGLATKNIQYF. V and J are TRBV7-8 and TRBJ2-4; 10 positions agree with TRBD2. There are 17 residues in the CDR3. V shed 1 base, J shed 2 bases, and the junction held 5 bases outside the gene matches. Germline lookup yields CDR1 SGHVS and CDR2 FQNEAQ.

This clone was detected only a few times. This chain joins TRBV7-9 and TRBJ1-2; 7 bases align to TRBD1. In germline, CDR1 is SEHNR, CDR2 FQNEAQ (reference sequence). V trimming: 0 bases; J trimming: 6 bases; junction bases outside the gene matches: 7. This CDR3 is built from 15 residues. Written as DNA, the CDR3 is TGTGCCAGCAGCTTAGCGCTGGGGGACAGTAATGGCTACACCTTC. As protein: CASSLALGDSNGYTF.

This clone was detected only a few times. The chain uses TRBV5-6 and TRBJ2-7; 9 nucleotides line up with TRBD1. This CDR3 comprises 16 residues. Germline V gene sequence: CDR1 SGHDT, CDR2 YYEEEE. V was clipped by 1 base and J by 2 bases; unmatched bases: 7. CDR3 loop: CASSLSWTGVPYEQYF. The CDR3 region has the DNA TGTGCCAGCAGCTTGTCGTGGACAGGGGTCCCCTACGAGCAGTACTTC. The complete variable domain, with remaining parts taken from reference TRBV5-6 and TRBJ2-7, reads DAGVTQSPTHLIKTRGQQVTLRCSPKSGHDTVSWYQQALGQGPQFIFQYYEEEERQRGNFPDRFSGHQFPNYSSELNVNALLLGDSALYLCASSLSWTGVPYEQYFGPGTRLTVT.

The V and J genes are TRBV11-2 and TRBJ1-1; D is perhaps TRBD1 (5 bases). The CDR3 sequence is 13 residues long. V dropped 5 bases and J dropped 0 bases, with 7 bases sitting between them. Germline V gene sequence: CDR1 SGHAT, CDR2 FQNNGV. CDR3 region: CASSPGLNTEAFF. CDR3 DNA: TGTGCCAGCAGCCCAGGGCTGAACACTGAAGCTTTCTTT.

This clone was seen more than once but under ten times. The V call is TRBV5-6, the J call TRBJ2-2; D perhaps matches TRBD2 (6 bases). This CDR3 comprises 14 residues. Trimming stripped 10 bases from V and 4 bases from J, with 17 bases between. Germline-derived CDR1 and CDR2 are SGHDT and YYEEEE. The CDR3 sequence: CAAGRGFGTGELFF. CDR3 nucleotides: TGTGCCGCGGGTCGGGGGTTTGGCACCGGGGAGCTGTTTTTT.

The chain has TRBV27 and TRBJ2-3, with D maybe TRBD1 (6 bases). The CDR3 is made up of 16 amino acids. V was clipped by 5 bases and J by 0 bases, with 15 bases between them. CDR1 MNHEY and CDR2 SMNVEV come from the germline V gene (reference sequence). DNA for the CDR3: TGTGCCAGCAGTGAATGGACAGCCACTAGCACAGATACGCAGTATTTT. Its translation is CASSEWTATSTDTQYF.

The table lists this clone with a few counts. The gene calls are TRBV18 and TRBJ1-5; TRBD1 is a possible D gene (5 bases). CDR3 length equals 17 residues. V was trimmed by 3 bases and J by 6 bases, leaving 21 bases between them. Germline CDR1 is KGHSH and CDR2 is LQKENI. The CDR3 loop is CASSPPRDQEGGQPQHF. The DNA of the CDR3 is TGTGCCAGCTCACCCCCCAGGGATCAGGAAGGCGGTCAGCCCCAGCATTTT.

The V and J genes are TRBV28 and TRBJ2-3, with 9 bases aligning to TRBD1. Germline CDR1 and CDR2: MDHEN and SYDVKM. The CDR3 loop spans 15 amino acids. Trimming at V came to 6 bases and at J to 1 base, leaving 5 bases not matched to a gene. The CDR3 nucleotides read TGTGCCAGCAGCACCACAGGGGGCGGCACAGATACGCAGTATTTT. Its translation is CASSTTGGGTDTQYF.

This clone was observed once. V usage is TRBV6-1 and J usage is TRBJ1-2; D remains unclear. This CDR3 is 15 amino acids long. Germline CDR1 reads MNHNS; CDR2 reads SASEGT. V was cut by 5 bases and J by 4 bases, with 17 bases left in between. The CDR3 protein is CASSSLNTGIYGYTF. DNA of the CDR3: TGTGCCAGCAGTTCCTTAAATACGGGAATCTATGGCTACACCTTC.

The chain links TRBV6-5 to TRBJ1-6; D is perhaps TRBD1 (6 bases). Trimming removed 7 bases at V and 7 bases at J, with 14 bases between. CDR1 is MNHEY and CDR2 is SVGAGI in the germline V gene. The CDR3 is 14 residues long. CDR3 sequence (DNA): TGTGCCAGCATGGGGGCCGGGGGGAATTCACCCCTCCACTTT. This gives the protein CASMGAGGNSPLHF.

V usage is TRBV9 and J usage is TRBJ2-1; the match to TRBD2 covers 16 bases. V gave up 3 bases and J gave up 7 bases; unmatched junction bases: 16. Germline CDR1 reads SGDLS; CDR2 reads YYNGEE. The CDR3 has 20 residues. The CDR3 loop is CASSAGTGLAGGLISNEQFF. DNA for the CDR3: TGTGCCAGCAGCGCAGGAACGGGACTAGCGGGGGGGCTTATCTCGAATGAGCAGTTCTTC.

This chain's CDR3 is CASSVLAVGSYEQYF. In nucleotides, the CDR3 is TGTGCCAGCAGTGTTTTGGCAGTTGGTTCCTACGAGCAGTACTTC. The genes are TRBV6-1 and TRBJ2-7, with D unclear. CDR3 length: 15 residues. Germline CDR1 is MNHNS and CDR2 is SASEGT. Trimming removed 4 bases from V and 1 base from J, with 14 bases in between.

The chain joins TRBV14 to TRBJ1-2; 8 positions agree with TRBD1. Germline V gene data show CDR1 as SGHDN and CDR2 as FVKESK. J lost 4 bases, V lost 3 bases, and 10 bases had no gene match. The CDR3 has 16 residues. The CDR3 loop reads CASSQGWTGRTYGYTF. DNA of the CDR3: TGTGCCAGCAGCCAGGGGTGGACAGGGCGAACCTATGGCTACACCTTC.

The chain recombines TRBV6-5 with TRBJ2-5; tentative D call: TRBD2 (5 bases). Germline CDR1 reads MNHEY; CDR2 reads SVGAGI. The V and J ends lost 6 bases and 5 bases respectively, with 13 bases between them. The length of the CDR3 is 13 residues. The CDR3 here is CASRDEGLETQYF. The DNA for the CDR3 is TGTGCCAGCAGAGACGAGGGTCTGGAGACCCAGTACTTC.

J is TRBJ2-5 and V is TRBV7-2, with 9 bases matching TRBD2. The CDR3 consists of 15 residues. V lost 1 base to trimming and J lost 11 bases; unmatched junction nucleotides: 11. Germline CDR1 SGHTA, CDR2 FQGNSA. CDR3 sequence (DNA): TGTGCCAGCAGCTTAGACGGGACTAGCCTAGTAGGGCAGTACTTC. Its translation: CASSLDGTSLVGQYF.

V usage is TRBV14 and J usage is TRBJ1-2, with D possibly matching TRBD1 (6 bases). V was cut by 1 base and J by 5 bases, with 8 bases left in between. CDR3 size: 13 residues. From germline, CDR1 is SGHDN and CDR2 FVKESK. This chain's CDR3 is CASSQVGQYGYTF. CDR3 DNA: TGTGCCAGCAGCCAAGTTGGACAGTATGGCTACACCTTC.

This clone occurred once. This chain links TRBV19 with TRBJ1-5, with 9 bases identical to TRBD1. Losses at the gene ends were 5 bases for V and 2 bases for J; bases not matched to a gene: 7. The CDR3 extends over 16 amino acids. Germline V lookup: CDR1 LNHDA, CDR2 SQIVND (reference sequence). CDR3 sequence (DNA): TGTGCCAGTAGTGCGAGACAGGGGGTCGGCAATCAGCCCCAGCATTTT. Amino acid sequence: CASSARQGVGNQPQHF. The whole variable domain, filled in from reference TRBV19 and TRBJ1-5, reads DGGITQSPKYLFRKEGQNVTLSCEQNLNHDAMYWYRQDPGQGLRLIYYSQIVNDFQKGDIAEGYSVSREKKESFPLTVTSAQKNPTAFYLCASSARQGVGNQPQHFGDGTRLSIL.

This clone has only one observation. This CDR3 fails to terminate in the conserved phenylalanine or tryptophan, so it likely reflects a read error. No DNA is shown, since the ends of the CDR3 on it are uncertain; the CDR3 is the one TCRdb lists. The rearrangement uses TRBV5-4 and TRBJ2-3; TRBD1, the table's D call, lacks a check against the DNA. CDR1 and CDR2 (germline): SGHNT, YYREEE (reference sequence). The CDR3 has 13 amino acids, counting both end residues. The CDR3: CASRPVGGDPIFV.

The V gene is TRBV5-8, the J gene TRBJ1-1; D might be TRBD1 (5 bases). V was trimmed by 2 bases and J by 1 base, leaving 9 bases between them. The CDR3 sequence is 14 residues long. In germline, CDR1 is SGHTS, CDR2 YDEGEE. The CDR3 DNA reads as TGTGCCAGCAGCTTTGGGACTGGGAACACTGAAGCTTTCTTT. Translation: CASSFGTGNTEAFF.

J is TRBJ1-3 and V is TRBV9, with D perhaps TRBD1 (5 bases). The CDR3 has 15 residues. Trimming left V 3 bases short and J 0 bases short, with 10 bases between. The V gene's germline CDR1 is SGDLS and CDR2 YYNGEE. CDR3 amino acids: CASSAGHRSGNTIYF. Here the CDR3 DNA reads TGTGCCAGCAGCGCTGGACATCGCTCTGGAAACACCATATATTTT.

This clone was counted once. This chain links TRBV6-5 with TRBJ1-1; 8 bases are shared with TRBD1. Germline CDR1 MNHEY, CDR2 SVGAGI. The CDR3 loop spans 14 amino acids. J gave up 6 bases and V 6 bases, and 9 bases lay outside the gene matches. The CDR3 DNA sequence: TGTGCCAGCAGGTATGGACAGGGAGTCTCTGAAGCTTTCTTT. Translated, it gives CASRYGQGVSEAFF.

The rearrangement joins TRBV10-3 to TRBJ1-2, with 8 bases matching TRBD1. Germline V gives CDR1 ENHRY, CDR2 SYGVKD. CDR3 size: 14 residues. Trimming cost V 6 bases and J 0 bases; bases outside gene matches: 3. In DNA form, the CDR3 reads TGTGCCATCAGGAGGACAGGGACTAACTATGGCTACACCTTC. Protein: CAIRRTGTNYGYTF.

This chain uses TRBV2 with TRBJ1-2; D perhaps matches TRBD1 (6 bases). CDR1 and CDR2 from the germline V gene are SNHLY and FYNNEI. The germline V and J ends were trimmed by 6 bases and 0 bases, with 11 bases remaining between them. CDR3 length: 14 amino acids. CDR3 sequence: CASSLQGTNYGYTF. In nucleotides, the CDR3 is TGTGCCAGCAGCCTACAGGGTACTAACTATGGCTACACCTTC.

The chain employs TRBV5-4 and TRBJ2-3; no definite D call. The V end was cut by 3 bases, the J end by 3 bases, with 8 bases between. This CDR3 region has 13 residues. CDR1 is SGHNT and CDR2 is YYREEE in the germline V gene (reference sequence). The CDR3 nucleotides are TGTGCCAGCAGCTCGCGTGCGACAGATACGCAGTATTTT. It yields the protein CASSSRATDTQYF.

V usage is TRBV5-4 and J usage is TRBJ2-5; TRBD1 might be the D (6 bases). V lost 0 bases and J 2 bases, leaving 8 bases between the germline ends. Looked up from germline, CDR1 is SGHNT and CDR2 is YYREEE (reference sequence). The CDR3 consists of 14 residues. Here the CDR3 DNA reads TGTGCCAGCAGCTTGGGAGGACAGCAAGAGACCCAGTACTTC. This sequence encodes CASSLGGQQETQYF.